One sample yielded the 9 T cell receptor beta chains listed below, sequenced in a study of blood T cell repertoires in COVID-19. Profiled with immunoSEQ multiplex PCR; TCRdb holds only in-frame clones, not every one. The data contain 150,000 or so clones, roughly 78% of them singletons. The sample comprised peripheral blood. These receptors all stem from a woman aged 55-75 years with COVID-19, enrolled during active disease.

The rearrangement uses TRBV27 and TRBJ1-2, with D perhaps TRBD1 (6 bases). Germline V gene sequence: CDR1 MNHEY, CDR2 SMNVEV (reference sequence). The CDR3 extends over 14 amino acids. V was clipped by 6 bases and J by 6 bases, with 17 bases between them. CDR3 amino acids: CASRGQSLRDGYTF. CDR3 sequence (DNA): TGTGCCAGCAGAGGACAGTCTCTCAGGGATGGCTACACCTTC.

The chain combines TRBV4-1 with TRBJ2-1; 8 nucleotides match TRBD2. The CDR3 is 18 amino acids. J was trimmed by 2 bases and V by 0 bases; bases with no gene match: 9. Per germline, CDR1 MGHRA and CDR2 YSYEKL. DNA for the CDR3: TGCGCCAGCAGCCAAGAAGCGGGGGAGGGGACGCCCTACAATGAGCAGTTCTTC. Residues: CASSQEAGEGTPYNEQFF.

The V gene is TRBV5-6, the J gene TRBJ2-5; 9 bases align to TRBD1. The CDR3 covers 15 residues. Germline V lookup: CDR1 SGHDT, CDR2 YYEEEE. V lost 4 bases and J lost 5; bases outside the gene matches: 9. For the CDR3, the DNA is TGTGCCAGCAGCCGCGAACAGGGGGCGTGGGAGACCCAGTACTTC. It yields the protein CASSREQGAWETQYF.

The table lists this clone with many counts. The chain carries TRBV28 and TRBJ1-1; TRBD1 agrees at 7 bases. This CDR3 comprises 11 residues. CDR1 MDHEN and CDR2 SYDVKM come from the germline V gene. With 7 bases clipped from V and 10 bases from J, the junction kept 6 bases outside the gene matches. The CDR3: CASTYRGRAFF. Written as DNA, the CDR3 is TGTGCCAGCACCTACAGGGGTAGAGCTTTCTTT. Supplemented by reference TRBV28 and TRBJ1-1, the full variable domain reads DVKVTQSSRYLVKRTGEKVFLECVQDMDHENMFWYRQDPGLGLRLIYFSYDVKMKEKGDIPEGYSVSREKKERFSLILESASTNQTSMYLCASTYRGRAFFGQGTRLTVV.

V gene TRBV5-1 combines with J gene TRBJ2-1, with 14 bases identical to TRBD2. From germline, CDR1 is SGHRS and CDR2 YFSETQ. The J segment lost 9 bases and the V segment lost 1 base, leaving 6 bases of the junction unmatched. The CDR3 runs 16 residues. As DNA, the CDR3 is TGCGCCAGCAGCTTGTCCGGGACTAGCGGGGGAGGTGAGCAGTTCTTC. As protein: CASSLSGTSGGGEQFF.

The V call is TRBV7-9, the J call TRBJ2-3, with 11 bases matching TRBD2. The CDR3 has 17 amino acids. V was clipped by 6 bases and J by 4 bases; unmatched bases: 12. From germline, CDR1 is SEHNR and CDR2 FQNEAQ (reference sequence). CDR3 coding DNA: TGTGCCAGCAGTCCTAGCGGGGGGTTTCCGGGGTCAGATACGCAGTATTTT. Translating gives CASSPSGGFPGSDTQYF.

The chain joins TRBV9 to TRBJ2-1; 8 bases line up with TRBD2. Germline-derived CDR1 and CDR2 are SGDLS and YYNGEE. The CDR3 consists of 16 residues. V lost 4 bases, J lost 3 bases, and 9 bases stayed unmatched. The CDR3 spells CASSITSGKFYNEQFF. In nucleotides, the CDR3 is TGTGCCAGCAGCATCACTAGCGGCAAATTCTACAATGAGCAGTTCTTC. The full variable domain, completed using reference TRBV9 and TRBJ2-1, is DSGVTQTPKHLITATGQRVTLRCSPRSGDLSVYWYQQSLDQGLQFLIQYYNGEERAKGNILERFSAQQFPDLHSELNLSSLELGDSALYFCASSITSGKFYNEQFFGPGTRLTVL.

CDR3: CASSLEEGTGELFF. In DNA form, the CDR3 reads TGTGCCAGCAGTTTGGAGGAAGGGACCGGGGAGCTGTTTTTT. This chain links TRBV2 with TRBJ2-2; maybe TRBD2 (5 bases). The ends were cut back, 5 bases at V and 5 bases at J, with 12 bases in the middle. CDR3 length: 14 amino acids. Per germline, CDR1 SNHLY and CDR2 FYNNEI.

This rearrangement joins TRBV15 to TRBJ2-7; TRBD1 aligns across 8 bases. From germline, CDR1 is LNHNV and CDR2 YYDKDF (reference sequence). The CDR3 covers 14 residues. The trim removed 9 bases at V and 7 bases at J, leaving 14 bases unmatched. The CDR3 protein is CATGPGRGLREQYF. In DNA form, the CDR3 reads TGTGCCACGGGCCCGGGCAGGGGGCTTCGGGAGCAGTACTTC.